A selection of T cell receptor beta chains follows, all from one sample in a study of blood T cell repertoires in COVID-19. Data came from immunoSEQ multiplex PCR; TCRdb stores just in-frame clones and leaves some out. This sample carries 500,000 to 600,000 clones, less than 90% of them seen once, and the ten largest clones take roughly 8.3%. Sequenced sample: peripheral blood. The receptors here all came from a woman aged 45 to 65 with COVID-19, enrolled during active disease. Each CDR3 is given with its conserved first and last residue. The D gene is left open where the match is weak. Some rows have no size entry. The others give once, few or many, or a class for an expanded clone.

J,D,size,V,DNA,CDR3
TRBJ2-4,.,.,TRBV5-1,TGCGCCAGCAGCCTTAATGCAGGATCCCAAAACATTCAGTACTTC,CASSLNAGSQNIQYF
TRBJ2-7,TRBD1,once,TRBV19,TGTGCCAGTAGTAAGGGGACAGGGAGTACCTACGAGCAGTACTTC,CASSKGTGSTYEQYF
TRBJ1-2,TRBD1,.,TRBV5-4,TGTGCCAGCAGGGCGAGACAGGGTCAGGAGAGTGGCTACACCTTC,CASRARQGQESGYTF
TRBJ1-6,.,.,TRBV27,TGTGCCAGCAGTAGAGACTATAATTCACCCCTCCACTTT,CASSRDYNSPLHF
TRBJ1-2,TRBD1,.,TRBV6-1,TGTGCCAGCATTCTAGAGACAGGGCGAGATGGCTACACCTTC,CASILETGRDGYTF
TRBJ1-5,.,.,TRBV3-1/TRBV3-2,TGTGCCAGCAGCCCTAGTGGTAGAGGAGATAGCAATCAGCCCCAGCATTTT,CASSPSGRGDSNQPQHF
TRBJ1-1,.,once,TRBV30,TGTGCCTGGAGTGGGTTAAGAGGCACTGAAGCTTTCTTT,CAWSGLRGTEAFF
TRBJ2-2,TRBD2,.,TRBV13,TGTGCCAGCAGCTTAGGCCTGGGGAGCGGGGATAACACCGGGGAGCTGTTTTTT,CASSLGLGSGDNTGELFF
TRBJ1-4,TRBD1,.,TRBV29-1,TGCAGCGCAACAGACAGGGAAGGAGAAAAACTGTTTTTT,CSATDREGEKLFF
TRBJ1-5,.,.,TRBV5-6,TGTGCCAGCAGCTTTTTTTACAGGGCGGATCAGCCCCAGCATTTT,CASSFFYRADQPQHF
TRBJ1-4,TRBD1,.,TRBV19,TGTGCCAGTAGTTTGACTCCAGGGGGCTTTAATGAAAAACTGTTTTTT,CASSLTPGGFNEKLFF
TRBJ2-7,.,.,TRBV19,TGTGCCAGTAGTATAGTGGGGCTCCGATACGAGCAGTACTTC,CASSIVGLRYEQYF
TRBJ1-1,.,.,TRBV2,TGTGCCAGCAGTGAAGGGAGGGTGGGGGCTCGGGAGGATGAAGCTTTCTTT,CASSEGRVGAREDEAFF
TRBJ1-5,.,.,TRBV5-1,TGCGCCAGCAGCTTGGCAGGTATACGCAATCAGCCCCAGCATTTT,CASSLAGIRNQPQHF
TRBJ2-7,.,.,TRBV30,TGTGCCTGGAGTGTACTGGCAGACTCAACCGATGAGCAGTACTTC,CAWSVLADSTDEQYF
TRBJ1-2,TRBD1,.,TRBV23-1,TGCGCCAGCAGTCAATCGGGCCGGGGGACAGGGGGCCTCTATGGCTACACCTTC,CASSQSGRGTGGLYGYTF
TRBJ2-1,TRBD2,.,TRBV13,TGTGCCAGCAGCTTAGTCAGACTAGCGGGCAATGAGCAGTTCTTC,CASSLVRLAGNEQFF
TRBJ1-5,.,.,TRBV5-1,TGCGCCAGCAGCTTGTTCCCCAATGAGCCCCAGCATTTT,CASSLFPNEPQHF
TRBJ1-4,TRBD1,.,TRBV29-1,TGCAGCGTTGAAATAGGGGGCGGTGAAAAACTGTTTTTT,CSVEIGGGEKLFF
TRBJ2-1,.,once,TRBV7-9,TGTGCCAGCAGCTTAATTCCCCTAGCTAATGAGCAGTTCTTC,CASSLIPLANEQFF
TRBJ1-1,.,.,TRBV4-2,TGTGCCAGCAGTCTTACGGCCCTCTCGGGCACTGAAGCTTTCTTT,CASSLTALSGTEAFF
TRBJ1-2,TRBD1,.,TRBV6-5,TGTGCCAGCAGTTACCGGGACAGGGGCTATGGCTACACCTTC,CASSYRDRGYGYTF
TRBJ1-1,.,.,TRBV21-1,TGTGCCAGCAGAGGCGGGGGGACAATCAACACTGAAGCTTTCTTT,CASRGGGTINTEAFF
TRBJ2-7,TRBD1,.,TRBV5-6,TGTGCCAGCAGCCGAATTGGGACAGGCTCCTACGAGCAGTACTTC,CASSRIGTGSYEQYF
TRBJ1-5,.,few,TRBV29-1,TGCAGCGTTGAGAGGGCCCCGGGGGAGCCCCAGCATTTT,CSVERAPGEPQHF
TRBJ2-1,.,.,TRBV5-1,TGCGCCAGCAGCTTGGCGGTTAGCTCCTACAATGAGCAGTTCTTC,CASSLAVSSYNEQFF
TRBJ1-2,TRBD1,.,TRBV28,TGTGCCAGCAGCCGGGACAGGGTGTTTCAGATCTATGGCTACACCTTC,CASSRDRVFQIYGYTF
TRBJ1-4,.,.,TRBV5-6,TGTGCCAGCAGCTCCCGGAGGAGTGCCTCAACTAATGAAAAACTGTTTTTT,CASSSRRSASTNEKLFF
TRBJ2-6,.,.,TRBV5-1,TGCGCCAGCAGCTTGGACACTGGGGCCAACGTCCTGACTTTC,CASSLDTGANVLTF
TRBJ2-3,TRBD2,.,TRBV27,TGTGCCAGCATGTCACGTGGCCCTGGCGGGGGTAATGGTACGCAGTATTTT,CASMSRGPGGGNGTQYF
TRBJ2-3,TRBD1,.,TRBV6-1,TGTGCCAGCAGTTCCCGGGACAGGGGCACAGATACGCAGTATTTT,CASSSRDRGTDTQYF
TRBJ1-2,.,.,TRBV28,TGTGCCAGCAGTCCTACGGATTTCGGGGGGGGCTACACCTTC,CASSPTDFGGGYTF
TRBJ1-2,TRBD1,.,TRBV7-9,TGTGCCAGCAGCTTAAGGGGTACCGGGACAGTGGGGCATGGCTACACCTTC,CASSLRGTGTVGHGYTF
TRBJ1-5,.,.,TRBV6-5,TGTGCCAGCAGTTATTATAGCAATCAGCCCCAGCATTTT,CASSYYSNQPQHF
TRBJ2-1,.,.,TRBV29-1,TGCAGCGCCCCCGGGGGTCAGGCCAATGAGCAGTTCTTC,CSAPGGQANEQFF
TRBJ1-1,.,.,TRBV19,TGTGCCAGTACCCTCACGGCAGGAGGGACTGAAGCTTTCTTT,CASTLTAGGTEAFF
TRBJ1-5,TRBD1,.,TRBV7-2,TGTGCCAGCAGCGGGGACAGAAATAGCAATCAGCCCCAGCATTTT,CASSGDRNSNQPQHF
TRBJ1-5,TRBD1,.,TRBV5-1,TGCGCCAGCAGCTTGGGGGGACAGACGAATCAGCCCCAGCATTTT,CASSLGGQTNQPQHF
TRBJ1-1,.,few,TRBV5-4,TGTGCCAGCAGCTTGGTCCGGGAAACTGAAGCTTTCTTT,CASSLVRETEAFF
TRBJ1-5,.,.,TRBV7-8,TGTGCCAGCAGCTTAGATGGAGACAATCAGCCCCAGCATTTT,CASSLDGDNQPQHF
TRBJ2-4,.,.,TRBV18,TGTGCCAGCTCGCGCGGAGGGGACTTGGGGGACATTCAGTACTTC,CASSRGGDLGDIQYF
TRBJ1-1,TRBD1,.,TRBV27,TGTGCCAGCAGTTTATCTAGGAGGGGGCTCCTAATGAACACTGAAGCTTTCTTT,CASSLSRRGLLMNTEAFF
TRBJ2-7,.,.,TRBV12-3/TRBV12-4,TGTGCCAGCAGTAGAGGCCACGAGCAGTACTTC,CASSRGHEQYF
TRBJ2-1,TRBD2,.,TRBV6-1,TGTGCCAGCAGTGAAGCGATGGGACTAGCGAGGGATGAGCAGTTCTTC,CASSEAMGLARDEQFF